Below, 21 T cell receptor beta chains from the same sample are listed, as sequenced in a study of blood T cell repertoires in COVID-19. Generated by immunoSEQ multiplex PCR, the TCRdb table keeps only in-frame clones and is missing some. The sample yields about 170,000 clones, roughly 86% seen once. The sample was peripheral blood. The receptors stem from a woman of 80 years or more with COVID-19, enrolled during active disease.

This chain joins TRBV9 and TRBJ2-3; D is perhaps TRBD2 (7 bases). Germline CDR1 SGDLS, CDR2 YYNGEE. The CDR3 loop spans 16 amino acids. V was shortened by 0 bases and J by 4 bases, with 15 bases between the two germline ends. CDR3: CASSVAPGGRSDTQYF. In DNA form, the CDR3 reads TGTGCCAGCAGCGTAGCCCCCGGGGGGCGATCAGATACGCAGTATTTT.

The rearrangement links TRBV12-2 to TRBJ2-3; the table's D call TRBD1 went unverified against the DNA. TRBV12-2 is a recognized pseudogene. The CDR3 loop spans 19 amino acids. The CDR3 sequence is CASRLQVTGRLGPTDTQYF. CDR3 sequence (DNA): TGTGCAAGTCGCTTACAGGTGACAGGGCGTTTGGGGCCGACAGATACGCAGTATTTT.

CDR3 loop: CASSFPVQGLSNQPQHF. DNA of the CDR3: TGTGCCAGCAGTTTCCCCGTCCAGGGGTTGAGCAATCAGCCCCAGCATTTT. The rearrangement uses TRBV28 and TRBJ1-5, with D perhaps TRBD1 (6 bases). The length of the CDR3 is 17 residues. With 3 bases removed from V and 1 base from J, the gap between germline ends came to 16 bases. Germline V CDR1 and CDR2: MDHEN, SYDVKM.

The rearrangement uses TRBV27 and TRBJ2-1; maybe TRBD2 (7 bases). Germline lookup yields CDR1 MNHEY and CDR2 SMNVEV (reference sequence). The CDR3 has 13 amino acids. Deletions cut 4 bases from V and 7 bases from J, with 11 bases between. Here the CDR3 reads CASSWGGRNEQFF. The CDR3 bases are TGTGCCAGCAGTTGGGGGGGCAGGAATGAGCAGTTCTTC.

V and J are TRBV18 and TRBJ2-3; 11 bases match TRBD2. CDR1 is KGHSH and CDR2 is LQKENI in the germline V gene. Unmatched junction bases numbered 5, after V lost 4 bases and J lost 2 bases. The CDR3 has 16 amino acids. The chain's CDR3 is CASSQLAGGFTDTQYF. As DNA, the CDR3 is TGTGCCAGCTCACAGCTAGCGGGGGGCTTCACAGATACGCAGTATTTT. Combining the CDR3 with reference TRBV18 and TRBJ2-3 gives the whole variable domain NAGVMQNPRHLVRRRGQEARLRCSPMKGHSHVYWYRQLPEEGLKFMVYLQKENIIDESGMPKERFSAEFPKEGPSILRIQQVVRGDSAAYFCASSQLAGGFTDTQYFGPGTRLTVL.

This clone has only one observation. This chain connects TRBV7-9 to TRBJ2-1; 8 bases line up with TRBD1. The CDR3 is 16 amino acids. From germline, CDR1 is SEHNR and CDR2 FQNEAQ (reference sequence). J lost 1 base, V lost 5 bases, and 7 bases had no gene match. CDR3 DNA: TGTGCCAGCAGCAAACAGGGGGTAATTTCCTACAATGAGCAGTTCTTC. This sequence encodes CASSKQGVISYNEQFF. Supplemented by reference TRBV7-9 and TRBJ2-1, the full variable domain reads DTGVSQNPRHKITKRGQNVTFRCDPISEHNRLYWYRQTLGQGPEFLTYFQNEAQLEKSRLLSDRFSAERPKGSFSTLEIQRTEQGDSAMYLCASSKQGVISYNEQFFGPGTRLTVL.

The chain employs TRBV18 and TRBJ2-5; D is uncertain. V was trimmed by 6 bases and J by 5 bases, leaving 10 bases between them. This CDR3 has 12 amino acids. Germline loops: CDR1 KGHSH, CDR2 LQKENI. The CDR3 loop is CASSSTEETQYF. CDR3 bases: TGTGCCAGCTCCTCTACGGAGGAGACCCAGTACTTC.

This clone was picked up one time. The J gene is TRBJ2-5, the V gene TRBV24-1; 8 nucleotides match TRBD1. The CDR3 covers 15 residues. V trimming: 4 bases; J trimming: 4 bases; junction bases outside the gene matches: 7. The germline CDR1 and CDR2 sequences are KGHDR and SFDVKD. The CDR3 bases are TGTGCCACCAGTGACCCGGACAGGGAAAGAGAGACCCAGTACTTC. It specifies CATSDPDRERETQYF.

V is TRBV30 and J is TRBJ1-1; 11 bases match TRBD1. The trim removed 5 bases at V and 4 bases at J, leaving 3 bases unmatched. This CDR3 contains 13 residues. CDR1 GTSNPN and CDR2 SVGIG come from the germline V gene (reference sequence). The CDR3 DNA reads TGTGCCTGGGGACAGGGGGCGATCACTGAAGCTTTCTTT. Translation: CAWGQGAITEAFF.

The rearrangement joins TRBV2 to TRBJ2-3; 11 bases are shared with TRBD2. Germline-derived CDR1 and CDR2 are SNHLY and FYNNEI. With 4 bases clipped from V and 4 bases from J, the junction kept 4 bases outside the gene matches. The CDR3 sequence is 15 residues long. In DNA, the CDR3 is TGTGCCAGCAGTGGGACTAGCGGGCGCGCAGATACGCAGTATTTT. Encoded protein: CASSGTSGRADTQYF.

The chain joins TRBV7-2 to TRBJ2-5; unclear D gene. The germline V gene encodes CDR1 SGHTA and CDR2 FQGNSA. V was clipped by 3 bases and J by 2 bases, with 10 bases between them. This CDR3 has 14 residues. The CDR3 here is CASSLRIPQETQYF. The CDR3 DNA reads TGTGCCAGCAGCTTGCGTATCCCACAAGAGACCCAGTACTTC.

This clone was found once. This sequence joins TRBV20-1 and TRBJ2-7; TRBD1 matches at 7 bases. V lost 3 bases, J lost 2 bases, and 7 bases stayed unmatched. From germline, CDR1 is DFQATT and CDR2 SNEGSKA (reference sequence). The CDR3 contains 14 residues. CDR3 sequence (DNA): TGCAGTGCTAGTCGCCTGGACAGGACCTACGAGCAGTACTTC. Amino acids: CSASRLDRTYEQYF.

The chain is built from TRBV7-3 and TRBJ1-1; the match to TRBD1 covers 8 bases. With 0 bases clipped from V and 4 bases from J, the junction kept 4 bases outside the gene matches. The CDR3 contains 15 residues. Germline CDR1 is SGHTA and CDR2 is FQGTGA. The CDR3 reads CASSLTPGTGTEAFF. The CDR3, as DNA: TGTGCCAGCAGCTTAACGCCTGGGACAGGCACTGAAGCTTTCTTT.

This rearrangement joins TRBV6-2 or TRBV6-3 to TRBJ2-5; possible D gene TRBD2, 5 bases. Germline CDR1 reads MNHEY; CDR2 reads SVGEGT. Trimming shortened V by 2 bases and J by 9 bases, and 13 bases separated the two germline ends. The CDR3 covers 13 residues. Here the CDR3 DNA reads TGTGCCAGCAGTTACGAGGGCGGATTGGCCCAGTACTTC. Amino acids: CASSYEGGLAQYF.

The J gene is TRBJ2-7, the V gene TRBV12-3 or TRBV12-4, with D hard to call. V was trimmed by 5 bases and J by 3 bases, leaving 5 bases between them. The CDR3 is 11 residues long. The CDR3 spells CASSPGYEQYF. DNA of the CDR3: TGTGCCAGCAGTCCAGGCTACGAGCAGTACTTC.

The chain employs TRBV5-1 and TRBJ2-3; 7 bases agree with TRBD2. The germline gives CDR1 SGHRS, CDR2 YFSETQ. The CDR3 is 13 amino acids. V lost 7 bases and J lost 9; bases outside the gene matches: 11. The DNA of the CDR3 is TGCGCCAGCGTTGCTAGCGGATTGGAAACGCAGTATTTT. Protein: CASVASGLETQYF.

CDR3 protein: CASSLSGANEKLFF. CDR3 in DNA: TGTGCCAGCAGCTTGTCGGGGGCTAATGAAAAACTGTTTTTT. V and J are TRBV5-6 and TRBJ1-4; D perhaps matches TRBD1 (5 bases). Trimming shortened V by 1 base and J by 3 bases, and 7 bases separated the two germline ends. CDR3 length equals 14 residues. The germline CDR1 and CDR2 sequences are SGHDT and YYEEEE.

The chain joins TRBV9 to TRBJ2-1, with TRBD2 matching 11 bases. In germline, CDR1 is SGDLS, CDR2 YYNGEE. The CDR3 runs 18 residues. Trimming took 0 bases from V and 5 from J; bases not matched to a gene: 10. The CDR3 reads CASSVVAGGISSDNEQFF. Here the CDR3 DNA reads TGTGCCAGCAGCGTAGTAGCGGGGGGGATTTCCAGCGACAATGAGCAGTTCTTC.

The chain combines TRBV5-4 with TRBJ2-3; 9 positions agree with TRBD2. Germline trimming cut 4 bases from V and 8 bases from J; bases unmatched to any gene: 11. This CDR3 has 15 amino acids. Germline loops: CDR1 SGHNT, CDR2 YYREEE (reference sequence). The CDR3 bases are TGTGCCAGCAGCCTGGGACTAGCCTCACAGAGTACGCAGTATTTT. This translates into CASSLGLASQSTQYF.

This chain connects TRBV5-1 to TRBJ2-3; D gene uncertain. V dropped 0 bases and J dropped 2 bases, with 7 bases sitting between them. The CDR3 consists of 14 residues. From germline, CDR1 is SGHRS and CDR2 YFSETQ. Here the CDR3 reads CASSLDSNTDTQYF. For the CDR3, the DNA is TGCGCCAGCAGCTTGGACTCCAACACAGATACGCAGTATTTT.

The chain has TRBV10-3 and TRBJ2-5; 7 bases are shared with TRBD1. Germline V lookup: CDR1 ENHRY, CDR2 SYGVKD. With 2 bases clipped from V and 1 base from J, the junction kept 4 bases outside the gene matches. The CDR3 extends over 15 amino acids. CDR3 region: CAISEPGQPQETQYF. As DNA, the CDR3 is TGTGCCATCAGTGAGCCGGGACAGCCCCAAGAGACCCAGTACTTC.